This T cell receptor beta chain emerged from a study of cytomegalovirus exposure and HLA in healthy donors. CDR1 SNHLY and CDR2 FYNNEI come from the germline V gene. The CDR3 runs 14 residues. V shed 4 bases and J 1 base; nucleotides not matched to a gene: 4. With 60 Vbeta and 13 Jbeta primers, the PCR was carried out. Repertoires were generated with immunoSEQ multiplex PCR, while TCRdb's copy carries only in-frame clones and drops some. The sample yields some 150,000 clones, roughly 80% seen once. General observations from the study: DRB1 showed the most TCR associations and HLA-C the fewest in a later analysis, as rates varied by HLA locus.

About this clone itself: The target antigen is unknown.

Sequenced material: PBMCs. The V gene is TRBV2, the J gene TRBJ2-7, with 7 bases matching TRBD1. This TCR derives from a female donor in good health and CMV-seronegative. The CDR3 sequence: CASSVEGQSYEQYF. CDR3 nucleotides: TGTGCCAGCAGTGTCGAGGGACAGTCCTACGAGCAGTACTTC. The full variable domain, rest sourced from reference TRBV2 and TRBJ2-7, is EPEVTQTPSHQVTQMGQEVILRCVPISNHLYFYWYRQILGQKVEFLVSFYNNEISEKSEIFDDQFSVERPDGSNFTLKIRSTKLEDSAMYFCASSVEGQSYEQYFGPGTRLTVT.